Each of the 24 T cell receptor beta chains below was sequenced from the same sample in a study of blood T cell repertoires in COVID-19. The protocol was immunoSEQ multiplex PCR, while the TCRdb copy is restricted to in-frame clones and leaves out a portion. This table has about 95,000 clones, 84% appearing once. The sample was peripheral blood. The receptors stem from a human donor in a cohort sampled during active COVID-19.

The CDR3 region is CASSQGTGDSNSPLHF. The CDR3 region has the DNA TGTGCCAGCAGCCAAGGAACAGGGGACAGTAATTCACCCCTCCACTTT. The chain is built from TRBV3-1 (or the pseudogene TRBV3-2) and TRBJ1-6, with 7 bases aligning to TRBD1. This CDR3 is 16 amino acids long. With 1 base clipped from V and 6 bases from J, the junction kept 6 bases outside the gene matches. In germline, CDR1 is LGHDT, CDR2 YNNKEL (reference sequence).

The V and J genes are TRBV19 and TRBJ2-7; tentatively, D is TRBD1 (5 bases). V lost 6 bases and J 2 bases, leaving 17 bases between the germline ends. Looked up from germline, CDR1 is LNHDA and CDR2 is SQIVND (reference sequence). The CDR3 is made up of 15 amino acids. The CDR3 region is CASSPPQGPPYEQYF. In nucleotides, the CDR3 is TGTGCCAGTAGCCCCCCCCAGGGTCCCCCCTACGAGCAGTACTTC.

The CDR3 nucleotides are TGTGCCAGCAGTGAAAGGATCCGGGGTGGGGCCTACGAGCAGTACTTC. This sequence encodes CASSERIRGGAYEQYF. The chain carries TRBV6-1 and TRBJ2-7; D possibly corresponds to TRBD2 (5 bases). Germline V CDR1 and CDR2: MNHNS, SASEGT. Trimming cost V 2 bases and J 2 bases, with 16 bases left between them. The CDR3 totals 16 residues.

The chain recombines TRBV6-1 with TRBJ2-7; 9 nucleotides agree with TRBD2. Per the germline V gene, CDR1 is MNHNS and CDR2 is SASEGT. J lost 4 bases, V lost 3 bases, and 1 base had no gene match. The CDR3 runs to 13 residues. The CDR3: CASSEREGYEQYF. The DNA of the CDR3 is TGTGCCAGCAGTGAGCGGGAGGGTTACGAGCAGTACTTC.

The chain uses TRBV6-5 and TRBJ1-5, with D possibly matching TRBD1 (6 bases). The CDR3 has 13 amino acids. The germline V gene has CDR1 MNHEY and CDR2 SVGAGI. V shed 2 bases and J shed 9 bases, with 11 bases lying between them. The CDR3 reads CASSYLQGTPQHF. The CDR3, as DNA: TGTGCCAGCAGTTACCTACAGGGAACGCCCCAGCATTTT.

V and J are TRBV18 and TRBJ2-3; 9 bases match TRBD1. In germline, CDR1 is KGHSH, CDR2 LQKENI. The CDR3 has 16 residues. The V segment lost 6 bases and the J segment 5 bases; nucleotides outside the gene matches: 12. CDR3 amino acids: CASSAGTGGTGDTQYF. The CDR3 DNA sequence: TGTGCCAGCTCCGCAGGTACAGGGGGCACGGGAGATACGCAGTATTTT.

The rearrangement links TRBV3-1 (or the pseudogene TRBV3-2) to TRBJ2-7; D may be TRBD1 (6 bases). Trimming pared 4 bases from V and 2 bases from J, leaving 12 bases between. The CDR3 loop spans 14 amino acids. Germline V gives CDR1 LGHDT, CDR2 YNNKEL (reference sequence). The CDR3 here is CASSLHRAPYEQYF. The CDR3 DNA follows: TGTGCCAGCAGCCTACACAGGGCCCCCTACGAGCAGTACTTC.

The chain carries TRBV15 and TRBJ1-4; TRBD1 aligns across 9 bases. The CDR3 spans 15 residues. Germline loops: CDR1 LNHNV, CDR2 YYDKDF (reference sequence). V trimming: 0 bases; J trimming: 8 bases; junction bases outside the gene matches: 4. The chain's CDR3 is CATSREGTGREKLFF. The CDR3 bases are TGTGCCACCAGCAGAGAAGGGACAGGGCGGGAAAAACTGTTTTTT.

V gene TRBV5-8 combines with J gene TRBJ1-5; D is perhaps TRBD1 (6 bases). Trimming cost V 4 bases and J 2 bases, with 28 bases left between them. The CDR3 spans 20 residues. Germline V gives CDR1 SGHTS, CDR2 YDEGEE. The chain's CDR3 is CASSPPFSGRGVPGNQPQHF. In DNA, the CDR3 is TGTGCCAGCAGCCCCCCCTTCTCTGGCAGGGGCGTACCAGGCAATCAGCCCCAGCATTTT.

The V call is TRBV18, the J call TRBJ2-7, with 11 bases identical to TRBD2. Per germline, CDR1 KGHSH and CDR2 LQKENI. This CDR3 contains 19 residues. V shed 2 bases, J shed 0 bases, and the junction held 12 bases outside the gene matches. The CDR3 region has the DNA TGTGCCAGCTCACCATTAAGACTAGGACTAGCGGGCTACTCCTACGAGCAGTACTTC. Amino acid sequence: CASSPLRLGLAGYSYEQYF.

The rearrangement joins TRBV5-1 to TRBJ2-2; 11 bases map to TRBD2. Unmatched junction bases numbered 4, after V lost 4 bases and J lost 5 bases. Germline V gene data show CDR1 as SGHRS and CDR2 as YFSETQ. The CDR3 length is 15 residues. CDR3 residues: CASSTSGSSTGELFF. The CDR3 nucleotides read TGCGCCAGCAGCACTAGCGGGAGTAGTACCGGGGAGCTGTTTTTT.

The chain employs TRBV6-5 and TRBJ1-5, with D possibly matching TRBD1 (5 bases). Looked up from germline, CDR1 is MNHEY and CDR2 is SVGAGI. The V gene lost 10 bases and the J gene lost 5 bases, with 21 bases spanning the gap. This CDR3 comprises 15 residues. The chain's CDR3 is CAISRDPGGDQPQHF. In DNA, the CDR3 is TGTGCCATATCCCGGGACCCCGGCGGGGATCAGCCCCAGCATTTT.

CDR3 DNA: TGCGCCAGCAGACAGGGACAGTTGGATACGCAGTATTTT. Translation gives CASRQGQLDTQYF. The chain uses TRBV4-1 and TRBJ2-3, with 7 bases that match TRBD1. The J segment lost 6 bases and the V segment lost 6 bases, leaving 6 bases of the junction unmatched. Germline CDR1 and CDR2: MGHRA and YSYEKL. This CDR3 region has 13 residues.

The chain recombines TRBV27 with TRBJ2-3; TRBD1 aligns across 9 bases. CDR1 is MNHEY, CDR2 SMNVEV, per germline (reference sequence). With 9 bases clipped from V and 2 bases from J, the junction kept 9 bases outside the gene matches. The CDR3 spans 15 residues. The CDR3 DNA sequence: TGTGCCAGTCTTGGTGGGACAGGGATCACAGATACGCAGTATTTT. Its protein product is CASLGGTGITDTQYF.

The gene calls are TRBV19 and TRBJ1-1; D might be TRBD1 (5 bases). The CDR3 has 15 residues. Germline V CDR1 and CDR2: LNHDA, SQIVND (reference sequence). The ends were cut back, 3 bases at V and 5 bases at J, with 16 bases in the middle. In nucleotides, the CDR3 is TGTGCCAGTAGTATCCCTTCTTCAGGGTGGACTGAAGCTTTCTTT. Translated: CASSIPSSGWTEAFF.

The chain uses TRBV28 and TRBJ1-4, with 7 bases lining up with TRBD1. V was clipped by 7 bases and J by 3 bases; unmatched bases: 5. Germline CDR1 and CDR2: MDHEN and SYDVKM. This CDR3 is built from 14 residues. CDR3 protein: CASIAGQSNEKLFF. The CDR3 nucleotides read TGTGCCAGCATCGCGGGACAGTCTAATGAAAAACTGTTTTTT.

In this sample, this clone turned up a few times. An end of the junction does not agree with germline; a read error may underlie this. The chain has TRBV7-7 and TRBJ2-2, with TRBD1 matching 10 bases. The CDR3 is 16 amino acids. CDR1 and CDR2 (germline): SSHAT, FNYEAQ (reference sequence). The CDR3 region is CASSLGTGVISGELFF. In nucleotides, the CDR3 is TGTGCTAGCAGCTTAGGGACAGGGGTTATTTCCGGGGAGCTGTTTTTT.

The chain employs TRBV2 and TRBJ2-2; D perhaps matches TRBD2 (6 bases). V shed 4 bases and J shed 3 bases, with 12 bases lying between them. Germline V CDR1 and CDR2: SNHLY, FYNNEI. This CDR3 contains 15 residues. CDR3 in amino acids: CASSGAGPYTGELFF. In DNA form, the CDR3 reads TGTGCCAGCAGTGGGGCGGGGCCTTACACCGGGGAGCTGTTTTTT.

This clone was counted a few times. The chain couples TRBV27 to TRBJ2-3; 11 bases align to TRBD1. The CDR3 extends over 14 amino acids. Germline V CDR1 and CDR2: MNHEY, SMNVEV (reference sequence). V lost 7 bases, J lost 4 bases, and 4 bases stayed unmatched. CDR3 protein: CASIPGQGADTQYF. The DNA of the CDR3 is TGTGCCAGCATACCGGGACAGGGGGCAGATACGCAGTATTTT.

This chain connects TRBV3-1 (or the pseudogene TRBV3-2) to TRBJ1-3; 9 bases fit TRBD1. CDR1 and CDR2 from the germline V gene are LGHDT and YNNKEL (reference sequence). The CDR3 totals 16 residues. V gave up 6 bases and J gave up 0 bases; unmatched junction bases: 6. The CDR3 DNA is TGTGCCAGCAGAGAGGACAGGGGCGTCTCTGGAAACACCATATATTTT. As protein: CASREDRGVSGNTIYF.

The chain's CDR3 is CASRRDRVNQPQHF. Here the CDR3 DNA reads TGTGCCAGTAGAAGGGACAGGGTAAATCAGCCCCAGCATTTT. J is TRBJ1-5 and V is TRBV19; 9 positions match TRBD1. V dropped 6 bases and J dropped 4; count of bases not matched to a gene: 4. Germline V lookup: CDR1 LNHDA, CDR2 SQIVND (reference sequence). The CDR3 sequence is 14 residues long.

The J gene is TRBJ2-1, the V gene TRBV5-5; 9 nucleotides align to TRBD1. Germline V gene lookup returns CDR1 SGHKS and CDR2 YYEKEE (reference sequence). The CDR3 is 14 amino acids. Trimming cost V 0 bases and J 9 bases; bases outside gene matches: 4. CDR3 protein: CASSLGQDRGEQFF. The CDR3 DNA is TGTGCCAGCAGCTTGGGGCAGGACAGGGGTGAGCAGTTCTTC.

This chain connects TRBV7-9 to TRBJ2-3; 7 positions match TRBD1. CDR1 SEHNR and CDR2 FQNEAQ come from the germline V gene (reference sequence). The V gene end was trimmed by 5 bases and the J gene end by 6 bases; junction bases not matched to a gene: 14. The CDR3 has 16 amino acids. CDR3 residues: CASSPGQAGFWDTQYF. The CDR3 nucleotides are TGTGCCAGCAGCCCCGGACAGGCTGGTTTTTGGGATACGCAGTATTTT.

The rearrangement uses TRBV11-1 and TRBJ2-7; 7 bases fit TRBD1. The germline CDR1 and CDR2 sequences are SGHAT and FQDESV (reference sequence). V was pared by 3 bases and J by 0 bases, with 2 bases of the junction left unmatched. The CDR3 contains 14 residues. The DNA for the CDR3 is TGTGCCAGCAGCTTGGGACAGCACTCCTACGAGCAGTACTTC. Its translation: CASSLGQHSYEQYF.